The clone carrying this T cell receptor beta chain was seen only once. The antigen remains unidentified. This sample is part of a study of T cells in Graves' hyperthyroidism and ophthalmopathy. Study-wide results and limits: Most expanded thyroid clonotypes above 0.001 recurred in blood.

For ophthalmopathy patients, the Clinical Activity Score was at least 3 and the NOSPECS grade at least 4; duration was under 3 months. There were TCR beta CDR3 regions amplified from RNA transcripts. The primer set for the first-round RT-PCR of the TCR CDR3 was HTBI. Each CDR3 protein gets one entry after TCRdb re-called the multiplex PCR reads with MiXCR. The sample carries under 550,000 distinct CDR3 sequences, about 20% recorded once. CDR3 length: 19 amino acids. The germline V gene has CDR1 SGHTA and CDR2 FQGTGA. V lost 5 bases to trimming and J lost 8 bases, with 30 bases between them. What was sequenced was blood. This TCR was sampled from a man aged 35 to 55 with Graves' ophthalmopathy. The chain links TRBV7-3 to TRBJ1-4; D is ambiguous. As DNA, the CDR3 is TGTGCCAGCAGCACCATACCCGAACGGCGCCCCAATATGAAGGAAAAACTGTTTTTT. Amino acids: CASSTIPERRPNMKEKLFF.